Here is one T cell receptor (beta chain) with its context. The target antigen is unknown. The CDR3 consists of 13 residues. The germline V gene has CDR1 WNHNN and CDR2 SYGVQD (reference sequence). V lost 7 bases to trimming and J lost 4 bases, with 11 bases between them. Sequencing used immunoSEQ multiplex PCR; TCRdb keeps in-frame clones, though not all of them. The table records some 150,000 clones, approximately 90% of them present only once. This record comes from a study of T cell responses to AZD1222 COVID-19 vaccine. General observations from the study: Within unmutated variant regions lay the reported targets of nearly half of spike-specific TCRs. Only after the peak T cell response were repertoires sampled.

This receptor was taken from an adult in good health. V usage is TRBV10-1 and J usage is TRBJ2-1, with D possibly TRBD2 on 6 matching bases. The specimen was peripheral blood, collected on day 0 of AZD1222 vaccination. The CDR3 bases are TGCGCCAGCAATGGGAGGATATACAATGAGCAGTTCTTC. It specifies CASNGRIYNEQFF.